Following are 28 T cell receptor beta chains from one sample sequenced in a study of T-cell reconstitution after alpha-beta-depleted transplantation in children. Preparation of the TCRbeta library involved a method that used unique molecular identifiers. TCRdb analysed the PCR reads with MiXCR anew, one entry per CDR3 protein. The sample holds approximately 120,000 distinct CDR3 sequences; roughly 10% are singletons and the top ten take around 24%. Sequencing used PBMCs, mostly from graft donor cells, obtained 180 days after TCRalphabeta/CD19-depleted stem cell transplant. The receptors originated from a girl under three years old who had a stem cell transplant for combined immunodeficiency, so the T cells may come from the graft donor.

This clonotype turned up a few times. The rearrangement joins TRBV7-6 to TRBJ2-5; D possibly corresponds to TRBD1 (5 bases). The V gene's germline CDR1 is SGHVS and CDR2 FNYEAQ. V lost 0 bases, J lost 5 bases, and 13 bases lay in between. The CDR3 extends over 15 amino acids. The CDR3 nucleotides are TGTGCCAGCAGCTTAGCGGTGACAGAGAGGGAGACCCAGTACTTC. This gives the protein CASSLAVTERETQYF.

The table lists this clonotype with a few counts. The chain joins TRBV29-1 to TRBJ2-1; 10 bases line up with TRBD1. Trimming removed 0 bases from V and 5 bases from J; junction bases left unmatched: 10. Germline V gene lookup returns CDR1 SQVTM and CDR2 ANQGSEA. The length of the CDR3 is 17 residues. CDR3 in amino acids: CSVEDWKGQGSDNEQFF. The DNA of the CDR3 is TGCAGCGTTGAAGATTGGAAGGGACAGGGGTCCGACAATGAGCAGTTCTTC.

This clonotype was detected ten times or more. The V and J genes are TRBV20-1 and TRBJ2-3; 7 bases map to TRBD1. The germline V gene has CDR1 DFQATT and CDR2 SNEGSKA (reference sequence). This CDR3 spans 13 amino acids. J gave up 0 bases and V 5 bases, and 2 bases lay outside the gene matches. CDR3 DNA: TGCAGTGCTGACAGGGAAAGCACAGATACGCAGTATTTT. Translating it yields CSADRESTDTQYF.

This clonotype was observed a handful of times. The chain is built from TRBV20-1 and TRBJ2-5, with D possibly TRBD1 on 7 matching bases. CDR3 size: 13 residues. The V end lost 2 bases, the J end lost 5 bases, and 12 bases lay between the germline ends. Germline V lookup: CDR1 DFQATT, CDR2 SNEGSKA (reference sequence). The CDR3 nucleotides read TGCAGTGCTAGATTGCCAGGGGGGGAGACCCAGTACTTC. It encodes CSARLPGGETQYF.

This clonotype came up many times. The rearrangement uses TRBV10-3 and TRBJ2-3, with D maybe TRBD1 (5 bases). V was shortened by 3 bases and J by 1 base, with 11 bases between the two germline ends. The CDR3 loop spans 15 amino acids. Germline loops: CDR1 ENHRY, CDR2 SYGVKD. The CDR3 region is CAISEGVLGTDTQYF. CDR3 DNA: TGTGCCATCAGTGAAGGGGTGCTTGGCACAGATACGCAGTATTTT.

The J gene is TRBJ2-2, the V gene TRBV20-1, with a weak D call TRBD1 (6 bases). The V gene's germline CDR1 is DFQATT and CDR2 SNEGSKA (reference sequence). This CDR3 comprises 16 residues. The V gene lost 5 bases and the J gene lost 5 bases, with 21 bases spanning the gap. In DNA form, the CDR3 reads TGCAGTGCTTTTCCTCCGGGACCCCAGGGGACCGGGGAGCTGTTTTTT. Amino acid sequence: CSAFPPGPQGTGELFF.

The V gene is TRBV10-3, the J gene TRBJ2-3; unclear D gene. The V gene's germline CDR1 is ENHRY and CDR2 SYGVKD. V lost 8 bases, J lost 7 bases, and 7 bases lay in between. The CDR3 runs 10 residues. The CDR3 nucleotides read TGTGCCATCGAAGAGCATACGCAGTATTTT. Encoded protein: CAIEEHTQYF.

The chain carries TRBV14 and TRBJ1-1; the D is unclear. In germline, CDR1 is SGHDN, CDR2 FVKESK. The CDR3 spans 12 residues. V was shortened by 2 bases and J by 7 bases, with 8 bases between the two germline ends. The CDR3 here is CASSQSRFEAFF. The CDR3 DNA reads as TGTGCCAGCAGCCAATCGCGATTTGAAGCTTTCTTT.

This clonotype was seen more than once but under ten times. The chain recombines TRBV29-1 with TRBJ2-5; 7 nucleotides line up with TRBD2. Germline V gene data show CDR1 as SQVTM and CDR2 as ANQGSEA. The junction had 6 bases not matched to a gene; V was cut back by 0 bases and J by 2 bases. The CDR3 is 15 amino acids. The CDR3 here is CSVEEWGGGQETQYF. The CDR3 nucleotides read TGCAGCGTTGAAGAATGGGGGGGGGGACAAGAGACCCAGTACTTC.

This clonotype was observed a few times. The V call is TRBV5-5, the J call TRBJ2-3; D not resolved. CDR3 length: 14 amino acids. CDR1 SGHKS and CDR2 YYEKEE come from the germline V gene (reference sequence). V lost 1 base, J lost 7 bases, and 13 bases lay in between. CDR3 region: CASSLSLEINTQYF. In DNA form, the CDR3 reads TGTGCCAGCAGCTTGTCGCTCGAGATAAATACGCAGTATTTT.

This chain uses TRBV4-2 with TRBJ2-1, with 7 bases that match TRBD1. Germline CDR1 is LGHNA and CDR2 is YNFKEQ. The junction had 13 bases not matched to a gene; V was cut back by 3 bases and J by 5 bases. This CDR3 spans 17 amino acids. The CDR3 sequence is CASSHLSGGPQNNEQFF. In DNA form, the CDR3 reads TGTGCCAGCAGCCACTTATCAGGGGGTCCTCAGAACAATGAGCAGTTCTTC.

The chain links TRBV20-1 to TRBJ1-1; D is ambiguous. CDR1 is DFQATT, CDR2 SNEGSKA, per germline (reference sequence). The CDR3 spans 9 residues. The ends were cut back, 7 bases at V and 4 bases at J, with 4 bases in the middle. The CDR3 DNA reads TGCAGTGGCGTCACTGAAGCTTTCTTT. This translates into CSGVTEAFF.

This clonotype has a handful of counts. The chain couples TRBV10-3 to TRBJ2-6; TRBD2 aligns across 11 bases. The V gene's germline CDR1 is ENHRY and CDR2 SYGVKD. This CDR3 contains 20 residues. V lost 2 bases, J lost 4 bases, and 13 bases stayed unmatched. The CDR3 nucleotides are TGTGCCATCAGTGAGATGGGACTAGCGGCACGTCTGACCGGGGCCAACGTCCTGACTTTC. The encoded protein is CAISEMGLAARLTGANVLTF.

The chain employs TRBV11-2 and TRBJ2-7, with unresolved D. The germline V gene encodes CDR1 SGHAT and CDR2 FQNNGV. Trimming took off 2 bases at V and 3 bases at J, with 14 bases between the two ends. This CDR3 has 15 amino acids. CDR3 DNA: TGTGCCAGCAGCTTACGATGGAGACCCGACTACGAGCAGTACTTC. Translating gives CASSLRWRPDYEQYF. Full variable domain (outside the CDR3, taken from reference TRBV11-2 and TRBJ2-7): EAGVAQSPRYKIIEKRQSVAFWCNPISGHATLYWYQQILGQGPKLLIQFQNNGVVDDSQLPKDRFSAERLKGVDSTLKIQPAKLEDSAVYLCASSLRWRPDYEQYFGPGTRLTVT.

This clonotype was recorded at least ten times. This chain uses TRBV12-3 or TRBV12-4 with TRBJ2-2; D gene unclear. V was shortened by 7 bases and J by 4 bases, with 4 bases between the two germline ends. There are 11 residues in the CDR3. The CDR3 region is CASKSTGELFF. CDR3 nucleotides: TGTGCCAGCAAGAGCACCGGGGAGCTGTTTTTT.

This clonotype has a handful of counts. V gene TRBV5-1 combines with J gene TRBJ1-1, with D perhaps matching TRBD1 (6 bases). This CDR3 has 16 residues. CDR1 SGHRS and CDR2 YFSETQ come from the germline V gene. The V and J ends lost 0 bases and 1 base respectively, with 13 bases between them. The CDR3 spells CASSLAEGETNTEAFF. CDR3 DNA: TGCGCCAGCAGCTTGGCAGAGGGGGAGACGAACACTGAAGCTTTCTTT.

The chain links TRBV29-1 to TRBJ1-1; no clear D gene. The CDR3 is 12 residues long. In germline, CDR1 is SQVTM, CDR2 ANQGSEA. Trimming removed 7 bases at V and 4 bases at J, with 13 bases between. CDR3 loop: CSAPKEGTEAFF. The CDR3 DNA reads as TGCAGCGCCCCCAAAGAGGGCACTGAAGCTTTCTTT.

The rearrangement uses TRBV12-3 or TRBV12-4 and TRBJ2-5; TRBD1 agrees at 8 bases. V shed 6 bases, J shed 4 bases, and the junction held 7 bases outside the gene matches. The CDR3 has 14 amino acids. CDR3 sequence (DNA): TGTGCCAGCAGCCCTCCAGGGGGCCGAGAGACCCAGTACTTC. As protein: CASSPPGGRETQYF.

The V call is TRBV10-3, the J call TRBJ1-6; a possible D gene is TRBD1 (6 bases). The CDR3 runs 15 residues. Looked up from germline, CDR1 is ENHRY and CDR2 is SYGVKD. V lost 0 bases to trimming and J lost 10 bases, with 13 bases between them. The CDR3 DNA reads TGTGCCATCAGTGAGTCGAGTGGCAGGGGATCACCCCTCCACTTT. Residues: CAISESSGRGSPLHF.

This clonotype turned up a few times. The rearrangement links TRBV15 to TRBJ2-7; D might be TRBD1 (6 bases). The CDR3 length is 16 residues. V gave up 0 bases and J gave up 3 bases, with 15 bases separating them. Germline CDR1 reads LNHNV; CDR2 reads YYDKDF (reference sequence). The DNA of the CDR3 is TGTGCCACCAGCAGAGATCCGCACAGGGTGGTCTACGAGCAGTACTTC. This gives the protein CATSRDPHRVVYEQYF.

Remarks on this clonotype: This may stem from a read error, because a much larger clone lies one nucleotide away. This sequence joins TRBV7-9 and TRBJ2-7; D may match TRBD1 or TRBD2 (5 bases each). Germline CDR1 and CDR2: SEHNR and FQNEAQ (reference sequence). The CDR3 is made up of 15 amino acids. Trimming shortened V by 5 bases and J by 0 bases, and 14 bases separated the two germline ends. CDR3 in DNA: TGTGCCAGCAGCCCCATGGCAGGGAGCTCCTACGAGCAGTACTTC. Amino acids: CASSPMAGSSYEQYF.

This clonotype turned up a few times. The chain uses TRBV4-3 and TRBJ2-1, with 8 nucleotides matching TRBD2. From germline, CDR1 is LGHNA and CDR2 YSLEER. The CDR3 consists of 17 residues. Losses at the gene ends were 0 bases for V and 5 bases for J; bases not matched to a gene: 9. The CDR3: CASSQDPAGGADNEQFF. CDR3 coding DNA: TGCGCCAGCAGCCAAGATCCCGCGGGAGGAGCTGACAATGAGCAGTTCTTC.

This clonotype was seen repeatedly, ten times or more. The chain has TRBV5-1 and TRBJ2-5, with unresolved D. Germline CDR1 SGHRS, CDR2 YFSETQ. V was cut by 4 bases and J by 5 bases, with 12 bases left in between. This CDR3 contains 13 residues. For the CDR3, the DNA is TGCGCCAGCAGCGACGTAAACGGGGAGACCCAGTACTTC. Translation gives CASSDVNGETQYF. Variable domain in full (rest from reference TRBV5-1 and TRBJ2-5): KAGVTQTPRYLIKTRGQQVTLSCSPISGHRSVSWYQQTPGQGLQFLFEYFSETQRNKGNFPGRFSGRQFSNSRSEMNVSTLELGDSALYLCASSDVNGETQYFGPGTRLLVL.

The CDR3 loop is CASRKETGKGKYEQYF. For the CDR3, the DNA is TGTGCCAGCAGAAAAGAGACAGGGAAAGGGAAGTACGAGCAGTACTTC. This rearrangement joins TRBV11-2 to TRBJ2-7, with 7 positions matching TRBD1. Germline CDR1 SGHAT, CDR2 FQNNGV. The CDR3 is 16 amino acids. The V gene end was trimmed by 6 bases and the J gene end by 4 bases; junction bases not matched to a gene: 15.

This clonotype was counted only a few times. The chain combines TRBV20-1 with TRBJ2-1; 8 nucleotides line up with TRBD2. CDR1 and CDR2 from the germline V gene are DFQATT and SNEGSKA (reference sequence). The CDR3 spans 14 residues. V gave up 7 bases and J gave up 2 bases; unmatched junction bases: 7. The CDR3 nucleotides are TGCAGTGATAGCGGGGTATTCCCCTACAATGAGCAGTTCTTC. Protein product: CSDSGVFPYNEQFF.

The chain couples TRBV20-1 to TRBJ1-5; D is perhaps TRBD1 (6 bases). The CDR3 consists of 13 residues. The V end lost 1 base, the J end lost 7 bases, and 11 bases lay between the germline ends. From germline, CDR1 is DFQATT and CDR2 SNEGSKA (reference sequence). The CDR3 sequence: CSARGGHQQPQHF. The CDR3 DNA sequence: TGCAGTGCTAGAGGGGGGCATCAACAGCCCCAGCATTTT.

This clonotype was seen more than once but under ten times. The chain combines TRBV18 with TRBJ1-2; D call uncertain. There are 13 residues in the CDR3. V was trimmed by 2 bases and J by 3 bases, leaving 7 bases between them. The germline V gene has CDR1 KGHSH and CDR2 LQKENI. CDR3 amino acids: CASSPTVDYGYTF. The DNA for the CDR3 is TGTGCCAGCTCACCAACCGTGGACTATGGCTACACCTTC.

This clonotype was counted only a few times. This chain joins TRBV7-6 and TRBJ2-5, with D possibly TRBD1 on 6 matching bases. Germline loops: CDR1 SGHVS, CDR2 FNYEAQ. This CDR3 contains 17 residues. V shed 1 base and J shed 5 bases, with 20 bases lying between them. CDR3 nucleotide sequence: TGTGCCAGCAGCTTAGATAGGGATCCTTGGGGGCAGGAGACCCAGTACTTC. This sequence encodes CASSLDRDPWGQETQYF.